Shown below are 17 T cell receptor beta chains from a single sample sequenced in a study of shared T cell receptors in the human thymus. TCRdb keeps only in-frame clones here, not all; method: immunoSEQ multiplex PCR. This table has 600,000 to 900,000 clones, approximately 85% appearing once. These data were also reused for a study on human thymus T cells.

The sample was thymocytes. All receptors derive from a girl under three years old with a congenital heart defect.

The J gene is TRBJ2-3, the V gene TRBV25-1; perhaps TRBD1 as D (6 bases). The CDR3 extends over 15 amino acids. Germline V lookup: CDR1 MGHDK, CDR2 SYGVNS. The germline V and J ends were trimmed by 6 bases and 2 bases, with 15 bases remaining between them. The CDR3 sequence: CASRRGSQYTDTQYF. The CDR3 DNA follows: TGTGCCAGCAGGAGGGGGTCTCAATACACAGATACGCAGTATTTT.

This clone was observed a few times. The CDR3 region is CASSEEVQGYNSPLHF. The CDR3 bases are TGTGCCAGCAGTGAAGAGGTGCAGGGCTATAATTCACCCCTCCACTTT. This sequence joins TRBV2 and TRBJ1-6, with D possibly TRBD1 on 5 matching bases. This CDR3 is 16 amino acids long. Germline loops: CDR1 SNHLY, CDR2 FYNNEI. With 1 base removed from V and 3 bases from J, the gap between germline ends came to 10 bases.

The J gene is TRBJ2-2, the V gene TRBV25-1, with 7 bases matching TRBD2. Per the germline V gene, CDR1 is MGHDK and CDR2 is SYGVNS. The CDR3 runs to 16 residues. V shed 5 bases and J 1 base; nucleotides not matched to a gene: 7. The CDR3 nucleotides are TGTGCCAGCAGTCAGCGGGACCTTAAGAACACCGGGGAGCTGTTTTTT. Translation gives CASSQRDLKNTGELFF.

This chain joins TRBV5-1 and TRBJ2-1, with 8 nucleotides matching TRBD2. Germline V gene lookup returns CDR1 SGHRS and CDR2 YFSETQ. The CDR3 runs to 16 residues. Trimming removed 4 bases from V and 1 base from J; junction bases left unmatched: 7. This chain's CDR3 is CASSLSGSQSYNEQFF. In DNA, the CDR3 is TGCGCCAGCAGCCTAAGCGGGAGCCAGTCCTACAATGAGCAGTTCTTC. Together with reference TRBV5-1 and TRBJ2-1, the CDR3 gives the full variable domain: KAGVTQTPRYLIKTRGQQVTLSCSPISGHRSVSWYQQTPGQGLQFLFEYFSETQRNKGNFPGRFSGRQFSNSRSEMNVSTLELGDSALYLCASSLSGSQSYNEQFFGPGTRLTVL.

CDR3 nucleotides: TGTGCCAGCAGCCCTACTAACTACTCTGGAAACACCATATATTTT. Translation: CASSPTNYSGNTIYF. The rearrangement uses TRBV6-5 and TRBJ1-3; D unresolved. The V and J ends lost 6 bases and 0 bases respectively, with 12 bases between them. Per the germline V gene, CDR1 is MNHEY and CDR2 is SVGAGI. The CDR3 contains 15 residues.

V gene TRBV6-5 combines with J gene TRBJ1-1; TRBD1 matches at 10 bases. Germline values: CDR1 MNHEY, CDR2 SVGAGI. V lost 8 bases and J lost 1; bases outside the gene matches: 4. This CDR3 region has 14 residues. The CDR3 reads CASADRGPNTEAFF. The CDR3 nucleotides are TGTGCCAGCGCAGACAGGGGGCCGAACACTGAAGCTTTCTTT.

The V gene is TRBV7-2, the J gene TRBJ1-2, with TRBD1 matching 10 bases. V lost 5 bases and J lost 7; bases outside the gene matches: 13. Germline CDR1 SGHTA, CDR2 FQGNSA. CDR3 size: 16 residues. CDR3 loop: CASSEGQGGWWSGYTF. The CDR3 DNA reads TGTGCCAGCAGCGAAGGACAGGGGGGGTGGTGGAGTGGCTACACCTTC.

This clone came up a few times. The CDR3, as DNA: TGTGCCATCAGGGAGACAGACAATCAGCCCCAGCATTTT. Protein product: CAIRETDNQPQHF. The chain recombines TRBV10-3 with TRBJ1-5; D may be TRBD1 (5 bases). CDR1 and CDR2 (germline): ENHRY, SYGVKD. This CDR3 is built from 13 residues. V lost 6 bases and J lost 3, with 9 bases in between.

CDR3 loop: CASSLGHQPTPTNEKLFF. The CDR3 DNA sequence: TGTGCCAGCAGCTTGGGACACCAGCCTACTCCAACTAATGAAAAACTGTTTTTT. The chain carries TRBV5-6 and TRBJ1-4, with no clear D. The V end lost 0 bases, the J end lost 0 bases, and 15 bases lay between the germline ends. Germline CDR1 and CDR2: SGHDT and YYEEEE. The CDR3 contains 18 residues.

This CDR3 is CASSVDMDKTQYF. CDR3 bases: TGTGCCAGCAGTGTGGACATGGACAAGACCCAGTACTTC. This chain connects TRBV27 to TRBJ2-5; a weak D match, TRBD1 (5 bases). Germline lookup yields CDR1 MNHEY and CDR2 SMNVEV (reference sequence). Trimming left V 5 bases short and J 6 bases short, with 13 bases between. The CDR3 consists of 13 residues.

This rearrangement joins TRBV6-5 to TRBJ1-2, with D tentatively TRBD1 (6 bases). Trimming cost V 0 bases and J 6 bases, with 14 bases left between them. The CDR3 is 15 amino acids. Germline lookup yields CDR1 MNHEY and CDR2 SVGAGI. The CDR3 coding sequence is TGTGCCAGCAGTTACTCGACGCGGGGGGCGGATGGCTACACCTTC. This encodes CASSYSTRGADGYTF.

The chain has TRBV9 and TRBJ1-2, with D possibly being TRBD1 (6 bases). The CDR3 is 16 residues long. The V gene's germline CDR1 is SGDLS and CDR2 YYNGEE. Trimming removed 2 bases at V and 8 bases at J, with 22 bases between. This CDR3 reads CASSVPLGGGLYGYTF. CDR3 coding DNA: TGTGCCAGCAGCGTCCCTCTGGGCGGGGGGCTGTACGGCTACACCTTC.

The chain couples TRBV27 to TRBJ1-5; D gene uncertain. The V and J ends lost 3 bases and 5 bases respectively, with 11 bases between them. The CDR3 consists of 14 residues. The V gene's germline CDR1 is MNHEY and CDR2 SMNVEV (reference sequence). The CDR3 protein is CASSFHTGDQPQHF. The CDR3 DNA reads as TGTGCCAGCAGTTTCCACACCGGGGATCAGCCCCAGCATTTT.

The chain has TRBV28 and TRBJ1-3; 8 bases align to TRBD1. The CDR3 sequence is 16 residues long. Germline assignment: CDR1 MDHEN and CDR2 SYDVKM. With V trimmed by 4 bases and J by 2 bases, 7 bases remained unmatched. CDR3 coding DNA: TGTGCCAGCAGTTCCCCACAGGGGGAACCTGGAAACACCATATATTTT. The encoded protein is CASSSPQGEPGNTIYF.

This rearrangement joins TRBV7-9 to TRBJ1-1; TRBD1 might be the D (5 bases). The V and J ends lost 9 bases and 4 bases respectively, with 12 bases between them. CDR1 is SEHNR, CDR2 FQNEAQ, per germline (reference sequence). The CDR3 length is 12 residues. CDR3 in DNA: TGTGCCAGTACAGGAGGGTGCACTGAAGCTTTCTTT. Translation gives CASTGGCTEAFF.

The gene calls are TRBV5-1 and TRBJ1-1; TRBD1 aligns across 7 bases. The V and J ends lost 0 bases and 0 bases, in that order; junction bases with no gene match: 5. CDR3 length: 16 amino acids. Germline V gene lookup returns CDR1 SGHRS and CDR2 YFSETQ. CDR3 bases: TGCGCCAGCAGCTTGGGGCCAGGGGGAATGAACACTGAAGCTTTCTTT. This gives the protein CASSLGPGGMNTEAFF.

The V and J genes are TRBV10-3 and TRBJ2-7, with 8 nucleotides matching TRBD1. Germline CDR1 ENHRY, CDR2 SYGVKD. J was trimmed by 2 bases and V by 3 bases; bases with no gene match: 9. This CDR3 is built from 16 residues. The CDR3 DNA is TGTGCCATCAGTGATATCGCCGGGACAGGACCCTACGAGCAGTACTTC. Protein product: CAISDIAGTGPYEQYF.